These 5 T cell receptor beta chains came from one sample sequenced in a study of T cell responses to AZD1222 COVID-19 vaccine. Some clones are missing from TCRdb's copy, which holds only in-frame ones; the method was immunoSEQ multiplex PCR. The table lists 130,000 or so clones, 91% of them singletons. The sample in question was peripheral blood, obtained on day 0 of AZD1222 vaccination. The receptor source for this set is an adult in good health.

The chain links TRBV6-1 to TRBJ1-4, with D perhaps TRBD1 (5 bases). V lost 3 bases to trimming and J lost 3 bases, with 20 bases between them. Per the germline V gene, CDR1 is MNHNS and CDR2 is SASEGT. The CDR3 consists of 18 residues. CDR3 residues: CASSDAMIWTSSNEKLFF. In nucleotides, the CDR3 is TGTGCCAGCAGTGACGCAATGATCTGGACATCTTCTAATGAAAAACTGTTTTTT.

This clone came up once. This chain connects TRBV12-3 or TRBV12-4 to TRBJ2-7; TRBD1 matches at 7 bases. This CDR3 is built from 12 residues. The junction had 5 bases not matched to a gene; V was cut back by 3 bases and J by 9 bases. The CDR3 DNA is TGTGCCAGCAGTTTTACAGGGGTTGGGCAGTACTTC. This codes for CASSFTGVGQYF.

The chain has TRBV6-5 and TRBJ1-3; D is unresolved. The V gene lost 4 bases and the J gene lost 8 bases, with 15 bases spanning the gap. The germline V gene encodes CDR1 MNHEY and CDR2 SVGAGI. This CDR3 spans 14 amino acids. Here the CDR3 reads CASSSSSGLDTIYF. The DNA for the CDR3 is TGTGCCAGCAGTTCGTCGTCAGGACTGGACACCATATATTTT.

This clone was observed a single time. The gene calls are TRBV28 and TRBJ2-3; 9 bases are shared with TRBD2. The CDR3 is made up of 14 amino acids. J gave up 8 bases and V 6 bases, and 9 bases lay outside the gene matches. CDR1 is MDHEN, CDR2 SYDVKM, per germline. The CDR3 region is CASSLTGTSPTQYF. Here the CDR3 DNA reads TGTGCCAGCAGCTTAACCGGGACTAGCCCTACGCAGTATTTT.

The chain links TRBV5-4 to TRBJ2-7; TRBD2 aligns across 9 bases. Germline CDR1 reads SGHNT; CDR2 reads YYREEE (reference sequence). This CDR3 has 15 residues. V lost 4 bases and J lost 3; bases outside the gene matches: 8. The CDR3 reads CASSLKREAYYEQYF. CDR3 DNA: TGTGCCAGCAGCCTGAAGCGGGAGGCGTACTACGAGCAGTACTTC.